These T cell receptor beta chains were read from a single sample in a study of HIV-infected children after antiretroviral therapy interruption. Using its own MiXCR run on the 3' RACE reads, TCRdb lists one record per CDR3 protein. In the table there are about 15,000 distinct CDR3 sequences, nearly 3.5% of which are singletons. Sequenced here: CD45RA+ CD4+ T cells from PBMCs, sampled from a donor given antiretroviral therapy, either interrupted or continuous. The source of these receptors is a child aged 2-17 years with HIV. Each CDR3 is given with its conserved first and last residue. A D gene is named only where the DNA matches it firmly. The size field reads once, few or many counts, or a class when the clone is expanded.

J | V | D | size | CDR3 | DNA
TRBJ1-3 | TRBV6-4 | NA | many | CASGDAKTGSGNTLYF | TGTGCCAGCGGTGATGCAAAGACAGGTTCTGGAAATACGCTCTATTTT
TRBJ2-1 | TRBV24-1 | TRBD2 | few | CATSKNLAGGPYNEQFF | TGTGCCACCAGTAAAAATCTAGCGGGAGGCCCCTACAATGAGCAGTTCTTC
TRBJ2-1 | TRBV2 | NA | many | CASSGRSNEQFF | TGTGCCAGCAGTGGACGGTCCAATGAGCAGTTCTTC
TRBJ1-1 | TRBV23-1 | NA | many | CASSQGYGKKTEAFF | TGCGCCAGCAGTCAAGGTTACGGTAAAAAGACTGAAGCTTTCTTT
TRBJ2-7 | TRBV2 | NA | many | CASGGASDSYEQYF | TGTGCCAGCGGGGGGGCTAGCGACTCCTACGAGCAGTACTTC
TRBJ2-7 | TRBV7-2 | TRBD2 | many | CASSPAGVAPYEQYF | TGTGCCAGCAGCCCAGCGGGGGTGGCCCCCTACGAGCAGTACTTC
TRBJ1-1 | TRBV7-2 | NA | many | CASSLAQSTEAFF | TGTGCCAGCAGCTTAGCACAATCCACTGAAGCTTTCTTT
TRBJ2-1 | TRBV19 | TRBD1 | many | CASTTDRVNNEQFF | TGTGCCAGTACCACAGACAGGGTCAACAATGAGCAGTTCTTC
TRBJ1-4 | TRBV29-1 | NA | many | CSVGELNEKLFF | TGCAGCGTTGGGGAGCTTAATGAAAAACTGTTTTTT
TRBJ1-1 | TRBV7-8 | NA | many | CASSLGRVNTEAFF | TGTGCCAGCAGCTTAGGTCGCGTGAACACTGAAGCTTTCTTT
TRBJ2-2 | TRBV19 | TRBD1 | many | CASTILTGVGTGELFF | TGTGCCAGTACCATCTTAACAGGGGTAGGAACCGGGGAGCTGTTTTTT
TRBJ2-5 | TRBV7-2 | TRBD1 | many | CASSPDRGRPETQYF | TGTGCCAGCAGTCCCGACAGGGGGAGGCCGGAGACCCAGTACTTC
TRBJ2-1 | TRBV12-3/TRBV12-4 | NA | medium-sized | CASSWTSGISYNEQFF | TGTGCCAGCAGTTGGACGAGCGGCATCTCCTACAATGAGCAGTTCTTC
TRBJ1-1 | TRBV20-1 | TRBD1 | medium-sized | CSATPGQELEAFF | TGCAGTGCTACGCCTGGACAGGAGTTAGAAGCTTTCTTT
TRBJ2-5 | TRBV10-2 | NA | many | CASIRGAGLSVAETQYF | TGCGCCAGCATTAGGGGGGCAGGGCTAAGCGTAGCGGAGACCCAGTACTTC
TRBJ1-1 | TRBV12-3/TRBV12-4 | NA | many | CASSLNTARTEAFF | TGTGCCAGCAGTTTAAACACAGCCCGCACTGAAGCTTTCTTT
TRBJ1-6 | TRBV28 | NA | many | CASRKGQYNSPLHF | TGTGCCAGCAGGAAAGGACAGTATAATTCACCCCTCCACTTT
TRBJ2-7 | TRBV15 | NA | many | CASSREGGSSYEQYF | TGTGCTAGCAGTAGAGAGGGGGGGAGCTCCTATGAACAGTACTTC
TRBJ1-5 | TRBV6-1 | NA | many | CASSVGRPSNQPQHF | TGTGCCAGCAGTGTTGGGCGGCCAAGCAATCAGCCCCAGCATTTT
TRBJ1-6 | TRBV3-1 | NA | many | CASSQVSQVNSPLHF | TGTGCCAGCAGCCAAGTATCACAGGTTAATTCACCCCTCCACTTT
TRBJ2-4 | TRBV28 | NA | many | CASSSLGLRVTKNIQYF | TGTGCCAGCAGTTCTTTGGGGCTTCGGGTAACCAAAAACATTCAGTACTTC
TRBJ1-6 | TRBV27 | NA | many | CASSDRNSPLHF | TGTGCCAGCAGCGACAGAAATTCACCCCTCCACTTT